This T cell receptor beta chain came from a study of blood T cell repertoires in COVID-19. In the study overall: PBMCs, B-cell-depleted T cells, or T cells were the source of the cDNA or gDNA that made up the material.

Sequencing was performed with immunoSEQ multiplex PCR; in TCRdb, only in-frame clones are kept and a portion is missing. The sample includes about 52,000 clones, 80% to 90% seen only once; the top ten take approximately 15%. This receptor was identified in a man in his 70s with acute or convalescent COVID-19. Sequencing was performed on peripheral blood.

The DNA for the CDR3 is TGCGCCAGCAGCCAAGTTGTAGTCGGGACCCAGTACTTC. Its translation is CASSQVVVGTQYF. The rearrangement links TRBV4-1 to TRBJ2-5; D unclear. Germline V gives CDR1 MGHRA, CDR2 YSYEKL. Trimming took 1 base from V and 7 from J, leaving 10 bases between them. CDR3 length: 13 amino acids.